Listed here are 15 T cell receptor beta chains from one sample, sequenced in a study of blood T cell repertoires in COVID-19. Assay used: immunoSEQ multiplex PCR; TCRdb lists only in-frame clones, some missing. The sample holds some 130,000 clones, approximately 74% seen once. Sequenced material: peripheral blood. The receptors here all came from a woman in her sixties or seventies with acute or convalescent COVID-19.

V usage is TRBV6-6 and J usage is TRBJ1-1; 7 nucleotides align to TRBD1. With V trimmed by 4 bases and J by 4 bases, 6 bases remained unmatched. Germline CDR1 reads MNHNY; CDR2 reads SVGAGI (reference sequence). This CDR3 has 14 amino acids. CDR3 nucleotides: TGTGCCAGCAGTTTCCGACCAGGGGGCACTGAAGCTTTCTTT. It translates to CASSFRPGGTEAFF.

The chain couples TRBV7-9 to TRBJ1-6; possibly TRBD1 for D (6 bases). The CDR3 runs 14 residues. Germline values: CDR1 SEHNR, CDR2 FQNEAQ (reference sequence). Trimming shortened V by 1 base and J by 8 bases, and 9 bases separated the two germline ends. The CDR3 DNA is TGTGCCAGCAGCTTAGACAGGGATCATTCACCCCTCCACTTT. Its protein is CASSLDRDHSPLHF. The full variable domain, rest sourced from reference TRBV7-9 and TRBJ1-6, is DTGVSQNPRHKITKRGQNVTFRCDPISEHNRLYWYRQTLGQGPEFLTYFQNEAQLEKSRLLSDRFSAERPKGSFSTLEIQRTEQGDSAMYLCASSLDRDHSPLHFGNGTRLTVT.

The chain combines TRBV11-3 with TRBJ2-1, with 8 bases matching TRBD2. CDR1 SGHNT and CDR2 YENEEA come from the germline V gene. The junction had 11 bases not matched to a gene; V was cut back by 2 bases and J by 8 bases. The CDR3 is 16 residues long. The CDR3 DNA sequence: TGTGCCAGCAGCTTATTTCGGGGGGGAGGCGTCCATGAGCAGTTCTTC. As protein: CASSLFRGGGVHEQFF.

This clone was counted a single time. V gene TRBV19 combines with J gene TRBJ2-1, with a weak D call TRBD1 (6 bases). Germline CDR1 is LNHDA and CDR2 is SQIVND (reference sequence). The V end lost 5 bases, the J end lost 0 bases, and 11 bases lay between the germline ends. The CDR3 sequence is 15 residues long. CDR3 DNA: TGTGCCAGTAGTCATGACAGGAGCTCCTACAATGAGCAGTTCTTC. This sequence encodes CASSHDRSSYNEQFF.

This chain connects TRBV7-2 to TRBJ2-7, with 7 bases that match TRBD1. With 0 bases clipped from V and 1 base from J, the junction kept 6 bases outside the gene matches. The CDR3 has 16 residues. Germline CDR1 SGHTA, CDR2 FQGNSA. In DNA form, the CDR3 reads TGTGCCAGCAGCTTAGCGCTGGGACAGAAATCCTACGAGCAGTACTTC. Translating it yields CASSLALGQKSYEQYF.

CDR3 nucleotides: TGTGCCAGCAGCTTAGGGCAGGGCACAGATACGCAGTATTTT. Its protein is CASSLGQGTDTQYF. The genes are TRBV7-9 and TRBJ2-3; D remains ambiguous. V lost 1 base, J lost 1 base, and 6 bases lay in between. From germline, CDR1 is SEHNR and CDR2 FQNEAQ (reference sequence). CDR3 size: 14 residues. Full variable domain (outside the CDR3, taken from reference TRBV7-9 and TRBJ2-3): DTGVSQNPRHKITKRGQNVTFRCDPISEHNRLYWYRQTLGQGPEFLTYFQNEAQLEKSRLLSDRFSAERPKGSFSTLEIQRTEQGDSAMYLCASSLGQGTDTQYFGPGTRLTVL.

The chain uses TRBV5-4 and TRBJ1-1; TRBD1 matches 8 bases. The CDR3 has 15 residues. Germline CDR1 and CDR2: SGHNT and YYREEE (reference sequence). V lost 1 base to trimming and J lost 2 bases; unmatched junction nucleotides: 4. The CDR3 sequence: CASSLRTGSNTEAFF. The CDR3 DNA is TGTGCCAGCAGCTTGAGGACAGGGTCTAACACTGAAGCTTTCTTT.

This chain connects TRBV28 to TRBJ2-4; no clear D. This CDR3 has 16 amino acids. Germline assignment: CDR1 MDHEN and CDR2 SYDVKM. V gave up 5 bases and J gave up 1 base, with 15 bases separating them. The CDR3 region is CASSPMKTWAKNIQYF. The DNA for the CDR3 is TGTGCCAGCAGTCCCATGAAGACTTGGGCCAAAAACATTCAGTACTTC.

This CDR3 is CASSQREARSGEQFF. The CDR3 coding sequence is TGCGCCAGCAGCCAGCGGGAGGCTCGTTCGGGTGAGCAGTTCTTC. The rearrangement uses TRBV4-1 and TRBJ2-1, with 8 bases identical to TRBD2. This CDR3 contains 15 residues. The V segment lost 3 bases and the J segment 9 bases; nucleotides outside the gene matches: 10. Germline V gene sequence: CDR1 MGHRA, CDR2 YSYEKL.

The V call is TRBV7-3, the J call TRBJ2-1; 8 bases fit TRBD2. There are 17 residues in the CDR3. Looked up from germline, CDR1 is SGHTA and CDR2 is FQGTGA. Trimming cost V 4 bases and J 1 base; bases outside gene matches: 9. CDR3: CASSSSSGRGSYNEQFF. In DNA form, the CDR3 reads TGTGCCAGCAGCTCCAGCAGCGGGAGAGGGTCCTACAATGAGCAGTTCTTC.

The chain recombines TRBV27 with TRBJ1-2, with 7 positions matching TRBD1. V dropped 4 bases and J dropped 5; count of bases not matched to a gene: 13. Per the germline V gene, CDR1 is MNHEY and CDR2 is SMNVEV (reference sequence). This CDR3 region has 16 residues. The CDR3 reads CASSSPRQGRGYGYTF. The CDR3 DNA follows: TGTGCCAGCAGTTCCCCCCGACAGGGTAGAGGGTATGGCTACACCTTC.

The rearrangement links TRBV19 to TRBJ1-3, with a possible D match to TRBD1 (5 bases). Germline V CDR1 and CDR2: LNHDA, SQIVND (reference sequence). This CDR3 is 15 amino acids long. V lost 5 bases and J 0 bases, leaving 11 bases between the germline ends. This CDR3 is CASSPQTVSGNTIYF. CDR3 coding DNA: TGTGCCAGTAGTCCGCAGACAGTCTCTGGAAACACCATATATTTT.

This clone was seen more than once but under ten times. V gene TRBV5-4 combines with J gene TRBJ2-7; D perhaps matches TRBD1 (5 bases). The CDR3 contains 12 residues. Germline V lookup: CDR1 SGHNT, CDR2 YYREEE (reference sequence). Trimming left V 6 bases short and J 3 bases short, with 10 bases between. The CDR3 DNA reads as TGTGCCAGCACAGGGCCTGGCTACGAGCAGTACTTC. Translation: CASTGPGYEQYF.

Concerning this clone: At the DNA level, this CDR3 is encoded by other sequences in the same sample as well. V is TRBV18 and J is TRBJ1-4, with D unresolved. Germline lookup yields CDR1 KGHSH and CDR2 LQKENI. The CDR3 is 17 residues long. With 6 bases removed from V and 0 bases from J, the gap between germline ends came to 17 bases. This chain's CDR3 is CASSPRGGKATNEKLFF. CDR3 DNA: TGTGCCAGCTCCCCCCGGGGAGGTAAGGCAACTAATGAAAAACTGTTTTTT.

The gene calls are TRBV2 and TRBJ1-4; D might be TRBD1 (5 bases). The V end lost 3 bases, the J end lost 3 bases, and 14 bases lay between the germline ends. The CDR3 is made up of 16 amino acids. The germline V gene encodes CDR1 SNHLY and CDR2 FYNNEI. Here the CDR3 reads CASSEGRGVANEKLFF. The CDR3, as DNA: TGTGCCAGCAGTGAGGGGCGCGGCGTCGCTAATGAAAAACTGTTTTTT.